The 19 T cell receptor beta chains in this list originate from one sample, sequenced in a study of tumor-infiltrating lymphocytes in primary liver carcinoma. Co-extraction yielded RNA and DNA from roughly 20-30 mg of unsorted bulk tissue. With a constant-region primer, TCR beta cDNA was made from approximately 450 ng of total RNA. Three rounds of nested multiplex PCR with slightly modified ARM-PCR produced TCR beta libraries. For 10 cycles apiece, the opening two PCR rounds ran with TRBV1-TRBV30 forward primers and a C-beta reverse primer. TCRdb re-called the multiplex PCR reads with MiXCR, one entry per CDR3 protein. The data show 100,000 or so distinct CDR3 sequences, about 67% seen once. The sequencing sample was made of liver tumor tissue from sampling region 2. Subset of the sample: tumor region T2, inferior pole. All receptors derive from a woman in her sixties with primary liver carcinoma and hepatitis B virus infection.

With regard to this clonotype: No conserved phenylalanine or tryptophan ends this CDR3, so it is likely a read error. The DNA is omitted, as the CDR3 cannot be located on it reliably, and the CDR3 follows TCRdb's listing. The chain employs TRBV11-3 and TRBJ2-7; the table's D gene call, TRBD1, was not cross checked with the DNA. The V gene's germline CDR1 is SGHNT and CDR2 YENEEA. Termini included, the CDR3 measures 15 amino acids. The CDR3 spells CDSSLGTGGSLEHYL.

This clonotype was picked up many times. This chain links TRBV5-1 with TRBJ2-7; 8 bases match TRBD1. This CDR3 is 15 amino acids long. V was pared by 3 bases and J by 3 bases, with 8 bases of the junction left unmatched. Looked up from germline, CDR1 is SGHRS and CDR2 is YFSETQ. The CDR3 DNA reads as TGCGCCAGCAGCTACAATACAGGGGGAGTCTACGAGCAGTACTTC. As protein: CASSYNTGGVYEQYF.

V usage is TRBV10-3 and J usage is TRBJ1-5, with TRBD1 identical over 7 bases. CDR3 length: 17 amino acids. The trim removed 5 bases at V and 3 bases at J, leaving 13 bases unmatched. Per germline, CDR1 ENHRY and CDR2 SYGVKD. The CDR3 spells CAISNPFDQGVNQPQHF. CDR3 coding DNA: TGTGCCATCAGTAACCCCTTCGACCAGGGGGTCAATCAGCCCCAGCATTTT.

This clonotype has a count of ten or more. V is TRBV5-1 and J is TRBJ2-7, with D perhaps matching TRBD1 (5 bases). Germline CDR1 is SGHRS and CDR2 is YFSETQ. The CDR3 has 15 amino acids. The V end was cut by 0 bases, the J end by 2 bases, with 12 bases between. The CDR3 is CASSLGVSGTYEQYF. CDR3 nucleotides: TGCGCCAGCAGCTTGGGTGTTTCAGGGACCTACGAGCAGTACTTC.

A remark on this clonotype: An end of the junction differs from the germline gene, which may be a read error. The chain carries TRBV6-5 and TRBJ2-7, with 9 bases that match TRBD2. Germline CDR1 reads MNHEY; CDR2 reads SVGAGI. CDR3 size: 13 residues. CDR3 DNA: TGTGCCAGCAGTTATGGACTAGCGCGCGAGCAGCTCTTC. Its protein is CASSYGLAREQLF.

The chain carries TRBV12-3 or TRBV12-4 and TRBJ2-3; unclear D gene. V dropped 5 bases and J dropped 0 bases, with 12 bases sitting between them. The CDR3 totals 15 residues. The CDR3 nucleotides read TGTGCCAGCAGTCATAGGACGCGTAGCACAGATACGCAGTATTTT. It yields the protein CASSHRTRSTDTQYF.

This clonotype was observed at least ten times. This chain joins TRBV10-3 and TRBJ2-7; D possibly matches TRBD1 or TRBD2 (5 bases each). CDR3 length equals 13 residues. Germline V gene sequence: CDR1 ENHRY, CDR2 SYGVKD. V dropped 9 bases and J dropped 7 bases, with 19 bases sitting between them. CDR3 amino acids: CAISPGPDSEQYF. The CDR3, as DNA: TGTGCCATTTCCCCGGGGCCCGATAGTGAGCAGTACTTC.

About this clonotype: Compared with germline, one end of the junction differs, possibly owing to a read error. The chain has TRBV12-3 or TRBV12-4 and TRBJ2-1, with D maybe TRBD1 (6 bases). This CDR3 contains 13 residues. The CDR3 spells CASSTGQYNEEFF. CDR3 in DNA: TGTGCTAGCAGTACCGGACAGTACAATGAGGAGTTCTTC.

With regard to this clonotype: An end of the junction differs from the germline gene, which may be a read error. The chain carries TRBV13 and TRBJ2-7; 13 nucleotides align to TRBD2. The CDR3 is 19 residues long. Germline V lookup: CDR1 PRHDT, CDR2 FYEKMQ (reference sequence). The DNA of the CDR3 is TGTGCCAGCAGCCAGTCCGGTTGGACTAGCGGGAGCGGTCCGCACGAGCGGTACTTC. This translates into CASSQSGWTSGSGPHERYF.

This clonotype showed up just once. A much larger clonotype is one base distant, so this may be a read error. The genes are TRBV28 and TRBJ2-6; D ambiguous. CDR1 is MDHEN, CDR2 SYDVKM, per germline. The CDR3 extends over 14 amino acids. The CDR3 DNA reads TGTGCCAGTAACGGAGCCTCTGGGACCAACGTCCTGACTTTC. Translated, it gives CASNGASGTNVLTF.

Notes on this clonotype: No DNA is shown, since the ends of the CDR3 on it are uncertain; the CDR3 is the one TCRdb lists. The chain carries TRBV11-2 and TRBJ2-5; the table's TRBD2 call for D was not verified on the DNA. The CDR3 is 16 amino acids in total, end residues counted. Germline loops: CDR1 SGHAT, CDR2 FQNNGV. The CDR3 loop is CVSSYSCGSGGETQYF.

As regards this clonotype: This is likely a read error, given that the CDR3 carries no conserved phenylalanine or tryptophan at its end. CDR3 coding DNA: TGTGCCAGCAGTGAAGAGCGCCTAAGCTCCTACAATGAGCAGTTCCTC. It codes for CASSEERLSSYNEQFL. The gene calls are TRBV2 and TRBJ2-1; D unclear. Between the trimmed V and J ends, which lost 1 base and 0 bases, there was a span of 10 bases. This CDR3 is 16 amino acids long. Germline V gene lookup returns CDR1 SNHLY and CDR2 FYNNEI.

Regarding this clonotype: A much larger clone lies one base from this, so it may be a read error. The chain is built from TRBV19 and TRBJ2-3; D gene unclear. Germline values: CDR1 LNHDA, CDR2 SQIVND (reference sequence). This CDR3 comprises 12 residues. CDR3 coding DNA: TGTGCCAGTAGTAACGGAGCAGATATGCAGTATTTT. Its translation: CASSNGADMQYF.

Regarding this clonotype: The junction differs from germline at one of its ends, possibly a read error. The rearrangement joins TRBV11-3 to TRBJ2-3, with D hard to call. The CDR3 loop spans 14 amino acids. Per germline, CDR1 SGHNT and CDR2 YENEEA. CDR3 loop: CASSHRRGTDTQYF. The CDR3 DNA reads TGCGCCAGCAGCCATCGGAGAGGAACAGATACGCAGTATTTT.

There are many counts of this clonotype. The chain recombines TRBV6-1 with TRBJ2-1, with D possibly TRBD1 on 5 matching bases. Trimming shortened V by 4 bases and J by 3 bases, and 16 bases separated the two germline ends. Germline CDR1 and CDR2: MNHNS and SASEGT. The CDR3 length is 16 residues. This CDR3 is CASSGRLAGNYNEQFF. CDR3 sequence (DNA): TGTGCCAGCAGTGGCAGACTCGCAGGGAACTACAATGAGCAGTTCTTC.

The CDR3 is CASTTPGREATGEQYF. Written as DNA, the CDR3 is TGTGCCAGCACGACTCCTGGACGGGAGGCAACGGGGGAACAGTACTTC. The chain combines TRBV11-2 with TRBJ2-7, with 7 bases identical to TRBD2. CDR1 SGHAT and CDR2 FQNNGV come from the germline V gene. This CDR3 has 16 residues. The J segment lost 10 bases and the V segment lost 7 bases, leaving 22 bases of the junction unmatched.

On this clonotype itself: Being one base from a much bigger clone, this may be a read error. J is TRBJ2-1 and V is TRBV5-4; 13 nucleotides agree with TRBD2. The germline gives CDR1 SGHNT, CDR2 YYREEE (reference sequence). CDR3 size: 15 residues. In DNA, the CDR3 is TGTGCCAGCAGCCCTGGACTAGCGGGAGACAATGAGCAGTCCTTC. Translated: CASSPGLAGDNEQSF.

At least ten counts were recorded for this clonotype. The gene calls are TRBV6-1 and TRBJ2-1, with a tentative D call TRBD1 (5 bases). V gave up 6 bases and J gave up 2 bases, with 14 bases separating them. This CDR3 contains 15 residues. Germline CDR1 reads MNHNS; CDR2 reads SASEGT. In nucleotides, the CDR3 is TGTGCCAGCAGCCCCGGTAGGGGAACCTACAATGAGCAGTTCTTC. Translation gives CASSPGRGTYNEQFF.

For this clonotype: Germline is not matched at one junction end, which may reflect a read error. This chain joins TRBV11-1 and TRBJ2-7, with D tentatively TRBD1 or TRBD2 (6 bases each). From germline, CDR1 is SGHAT and CDR2 FQDESV (reference sequence). The CDR3 is made up of 15 amino acids. The CDR3 sequence: CAGSPRTAGLRELYF. As DNA, the CDR3 is TGTGCCGGCAGCCCTCGGACAGCAGGACTACGCGAGCTGTATTTC.